Below are 24 T cell receptor beta chains sequenced from a single sample in a study of blood T cell repertoires in COVID-19 (TCRdb year 2020). Library construction relied on the immunoSEQ multiplex PCR assay. What TCRdb holds here is the immuneACCESS table cut down to in-frame rearrangements. Part of the clones is not present; checked against another copy, under half of the missing clones reflect an unresolved V gene, and the others are unexplained. The sample table lists tens of thousands of clones, roughly four fifths of them with a count of one. The ten largest clones capture less than 20% of the sample. The material sequenced was peripheral blood. These receptors were obtained from a woman older than 75 with active or convalescent COVID-19.

This chain uses TRBV7-9 with TRBJ1-2; 10 nucleotides match TRBD1. The V segment lost 1 base and the J segment 4 bases; nucleotides outside the gene matches: 6. The CDR3 contains 16 residues. Germline-derived CDR1 and CDR2 are SEHNR and FQNEAQ (reference sequence). CDR3 in amino acids: CASSLGVDRGTYGYTF. DNA of the CDR3: TGTGCCAGCAGCTTAGGGGTGGACAGGGGGACCTATGGCTACACCTTC.

The chain joins TRBV6-6 to TRBJ1-6; TRBD1 might be the D (5 bases). The V and J ends lost 2 bases and 9 bases respectively, with 17 bases between them. This CDR3 has 16 residues. From germline, CDR1 is MNHNY and CDR2 SVGAGI (reference sequence). CDR3 in amino acids: CASSYESGGRSSPLHF. In nucleotides, the CDR3 is TGTGCCAGCAGTTACGAGTCCGGGGGACGTAGTTCACCCCTCCACTTT.

The chain links TRBV9 to TRBJ2-3; D not certain. The CDR3 totals 13 residues. The V end lost 0 bases, the J end lost 5 bases, and 7 bases lay between the germline ends. The germline CDR1 and CDR2 sequences are SGDLS and YYNGEE. As DNA, the CDR3 is TGTGCCAGCAGCGTAGCCACGGGAGATACGCAGTATTTT. It translates to CASSVATGDTQYF.

This chain connects TRBV6-5 to TRBJ1-1; the match to TRBD1 covers 8 bases. Losses at the gene ends were 7 bases for V and 5 bases for J; bases not matched to a gene: 9. Germline V CDR1 and CDR2: MNHEY, SVGAGI. This CDR3 has 14 amino acids. CDR3 region: CASKFSQGATEAFF. The CDR3 DNA reads as TGTGCCAGCAAATTCTCCCAGGGGGCAACTGAAGCTTTCTTT.

The chain employs TRBV6-5 and TRBJ1-5, with TRBD1 identical over 9 bases. Germline V CDR1 and CDR2: MNHEY, SVGAGI. V shed 0 bases, J shed 7 bases, and the junction held 7 bases outside the gene matches. The CDR3 has 16 amino acids. CDR3 in DNA: TGTGCCAGCAGTTACTCGAGGACAGGGGTCGTCCAGCCCCAGCATTTT. Translated: CASSYSRTGVVQPQHF.

The rearrangement uses TRBV6-2 or TRBV6-3 and TRBJ2-7; 10 positions match TRBD1. Germline values: CDR1 MNHEY, CDR2 SVGEGT. Trimming removed 2 bases from V and 1 base from J; junction bases left unmatched: 8. The CDR3 runs 17 residues. The DNA for the CDR3 is TGTGCCAGCAGTTACGGTTTGACAGGGGGCTTTTCCTACGAGCAGTACTTC. This codes for CASSYGLTGGFSYEQYF.

The V and J genes are TRBV9 and TRBJ1-2; the match to TRBD1 covers 12 bases. V trimming: 6 bases; J trimming: 4 bases; junction bases outside the gene matches: 16. The CDR3 loop spans 18 amino acids. The germline gives CDR1 SGDLS, CDR2 YYNGEE. CDR3 coding DNA: TGTGCCAGCACCCCCGACGGGGGACAGGGGGCAAATAGCTATGGCTACACCTTC. Its translation: CASTPDGGQGANSYGYTF.

This sequence joins TRBV7-2 and TRBJ1-1; 7 positions match TRBD1. The CDR3 is 15 amino acids. The V gene end was trimmed by 1 base and the J gene end by 11 bases; junction bases not matched to a gene: 13. Per germline, CDR1 SGHTA and CDR2 FQGNSA. The CDR3 DNA sequence: TGTGCCAGCAGCTTAGGTTTAATGACAGGGAGTCTGGCTTTCTTT. Translating gives CASSLGLMTGSLAFF.

This clone was detected only a few times. The chain joins TRBV28 to TRBJ1-2; 10 nucleotides match TRBD1. With 5 bases clipped from V and 3 bases from J, the junction kept 3 bases outside the gene matches. CDR3 length: 14 amino acids. From germline, CDR1 is MDHEN and CDR2 SYDVKM. CDR3 protein: CASSPGQGDYGYTF. CDR3 bases: TGTGCCAGCAGTCCCGGACAGGGGGACTATGGCTACACCTTC.

V is TRBV6-4 and J is TRBJ1-2; maybe TRBD1 (6 bases). There are 13 residues in the CDR3. Per the germline V gene, CDR1 is MRHNA and CDR2 is SNTAGT. Trimming removed 4 bases from V and 6 bases from J, with 12 bases in between. The CDR3 nucleotides read TGTGCCAGCAGTGGACAGGATACGGATGGCTACACCTTC. Translating gives CASSGQDTDGYTF.

The chain couples TRBV10-2 to TRBJ2-7, with TRBD2 matching over 9 bases. The CDR3 runs to 14 residues. J gave up 11 bases and V 3 bases, and 11 bases lay outside the gene matches. Germline assignment: CDR1 WSHSY and CDR2 SAAADI. The CDR3 sequence: CASSDPPSGAWKYF. The CDR3, as DNA: TGCGCCAGCAGTGATCCCCCTAGCGGGGCCTGGAAGTACTTC.

V and J are TRBV11-2 and TRBJ1-6; weak D call: TRBD1 (5 bases). The CDR3 is 14 residues long. Germline-derived CDR1 and CDR2 are SGHAT and FQNNGV. The ends were cut back, 2 bases at V and 8 bases at J, with 10 bases in the middle. Here the CDR3 DNA reads TGTGCCAGCAGCTTAATCGTCAGGGATTCACCCCTCCACTTT. Amino acid sequence: CASSLIVRDSPLHF.

The chain links TRBV7-2 to TRBJ1-4; possible D gene TRBD1, 6 bases. The V end was cut by 4 bases, the J end by 7 bases, with 13 bases between. This CDR3 is 14 amino acids long. Germline values: CDR1 SGHTA, CDR2 FQGNSA. The CDR3 sequence is CASSSTGFGEKLFF. Written as DNA, the CDR3 is TGTGCCAGCAGCTCTACAGGGTTTGGTGAAAAACTGTTTTTT.

V is TRBV7-2 and J is TRBJ2-1; TRBD2 matches at 8 bases. This CDR3 comprises 17 residues. V trimming: 3 bases; J trimming: 4 bases; junction bases outside the gene matches: 11. Looked up from germline, CDR1 is SGHTA and CDR2 is FQGNSA. For the CDR3, the DNA is TGTGCCAGCAGCTTCCGGCGGGGAGCGGGGGCTTACAATGAGCAGTTCTTC. Encoded protein: CASSFRRGAGAYNEQFF. The full variable domain, rest sourced from reference TRBV7-2 and TRBJ2-1, is GAGVSQSPSNKVTEKGKDVELRCDPISGHTALYWYRQSLGQGLEFLIYFQGNSAPDKSGLPSDRFSAERTGGSVSTLTIQRTQQEDSAVYLCASSFRRGAGAYNEQFFGPGTRLTVL.

The chain combines TRBV23-1 with TRBJ2-1, with D maybe TRBD1 (5 bases). TRBV23-1 is reported as an ORF; its role is uncertain. CDR3 length: 10 residues. The ends were cut back, 5 bases at V and 14 bases at J, with 10 bases in the middle. The CDR3 region has the DNA TGCGCCAGCAGTTTCCAGGGTAAGTTCTTC. This sequence encodes CASSFQGKFF.

The genes are TRBV7-6 and TRBJ2-2; maybe TRBD2 (7 bases). The ends were cut back, 0 bases at V and 6 bases at J, with 8 bases in the middle. This CDR3 comprises 14 residues. CDR1 is SGHVS, CDR2 FNYEAQ, per germline. The CDR3 loop is CASSLAGGPGELFF. The CDR3 bases are TGTGCCAGCAGCTTAGCGGGGGGGCCCGGGGAGCTGTTTTTT.

The V call is TRBV9, the J call TRBJ1-1; TRBD1 matches at 7 bases. The V and J ends lost 0 bases and 10 bases, in that order; junction bases with no gene match: 6. The CDR3 runs 13 residues. Germline CDR1 is SGDLS and CDR2 is YYNGEE. The CDR3, as DNA: TGTGCCAGCAGCGTAGATCAGGGGGGTCTAGCTTTCTTT. Encoded protein: CASSVDQGGLAFF.

CDR3 sequence: CASSRDTQGDEQYF. Written as DNA, the CDR3 is TGTGCCAGCAGTCGGGATACCCAGGGGGACGAGCAGTACTTC. The rearrangement uses TRBV6-2 or TRBV6-3 and TRBJ2-7; 7 nucleotides align to TRBD1. Germline assignment: CDR1 MNHEY and CDR2 SVGEGT. Trimming took 5 bases from V and 5 from J; bases not matched to a gene: 9. The CDR3 has 14 residues.

This clone was detected only once. The chain links TRBV11-2 to TRBJ1-1; perhaps TRBD1 as D (6 bases). The V and J ends lost 1 base and 2 bases respectively, with 11 bases between them. CDR1 is SGHAT, CDR2 FQNNGV, per germline. This CDR3 has 15 amino acids. CDR3 amino acids: CASSLGPRGNTEAFF. CDR3 DNA: TGTGCCAGCAGCTTAGGACCCAGGGGCAACACTGAAGCTTTCTTT.

The chain has TRBV10-3 and TRBJ2-7; possibly TRBD1 for D (5 bases). CDR1 ENHRY and CDR2 SYGVKD come from the germline V gene. The CDR3 is 13 residues long. V lost 4 bases, J lost 2 bases, and 9 bases lay in between. The CDR3 sequence is CAISVGPTYEQYF. The DNA of the CDR3 is TGTGCCATCAGTGTGGGGCCCACCTACGAGCAGTACTTC.

This rearrangement joins TRBV7-9 to TRBJ1-1; D is unclear. Germline CDR1 is SEHNR and CDR2 is FQNEAQ (reference sequence). V lost 0 bases to trimming and J lost 4 bases, with 6 bases between them. The CDR3 totals 13 residues. The CDR3 DNA is TGTGCCAGCAGCTTAGCCCGAGGCACTGAAGCTTTCTTT. This codes for CASSLARGTEAFF.

CDR3 sequence: CASSQVAGWSNQPQHF. DNA of the CDR3: TGCGCCAGCAGCCAAGTCGCGGGCTGGAGCAATCAGCCCCAGCATTTT. The V gene is TRBV4-1, the J gene TRBJ1-5, with D unresolved. CDR3 size: 16 residues. CDR1 and CDR2 (germline): MGHRA, YSYEKL. V shed 1 base and J shed 1 base, with 11 bases lying between them.

A single count supports this clone. The junction shows a germline mismatch at one end, possibly a read error. Other DNA variants within this sample encode the same CDR3. J is TRBJ2-7 and V is TRBV6-2 or TRBV6-3; 9 nucleotides agree with TRBD1. The CDR3 covers 15 residues. CDR1 is MNHEY and CDR2 is SVGEGT in the germline V gene. The CDR3 region has the DNA TGTGCCAGCAGTCCCCGGACAGGGGCTTCCTATGAGCAGTACTTC. Translated: CASSPRTGASYEQYF.

V gene TRBV5-8 combines with J gene TRBJ1-1; unclear D gene. CDR1 and CDR2 from the germline V gene are SGHTS and YDEGEE. Trimming removed 1 base from V and 8 bases from J, with 9 bases in between. CDR3 length equals 12 residues. The CDR3 spells CASSLIWLEAFF. The CDR3 nucleotides are TGTGCCAGCAGCTTGATTTGGCTCGAAGCTTTCTTT.